This T cell receptor beta chain was obtained from a study of regulatory T cells in long-lasting Graves disease. Sequencing libraries for TCR beta were prepared with iRepertoire HTBI primers and Arm-PCR of CDR3 regions. TCRdb reprocessed the multiplex PCR reads with MiXCR, giving one entry per CDR3 protein. The table has about 470,000 distinct CDR3 sequences, around 20% seen once; the top ten hold 7% to 10%. This CDR3 has 15 residues. The V and J ends lost 4 bases and 2 bases respectively, with 17 bases between them. Germline-derived CDR1 and CDR2 are GTSNPN and SVGIG (reference sequence). Time point of the sample: persistent/refractory GD, antithyroid drugs over 5 years with positive TRAb. With RNA extracted from PBMCs as input, the TCR library was made.

Sequencing used peripheral blood mononuclear cells (PBMCs), obtained when the disease was refractory, from a patient treated with antithyroid drugs. The rearrangement uses TRBV30 and TRBJ1-1, with D tentatively TRBD1 (6 bases). This TCR derives from a female donor with Graves disease. CDR3 in DNA: TGTGCCTGGAATAAAGCCGGACAGCCAAACACTGAAGCTTTCTTT. This gives the protein CAWNKAGQPNTEAFF.